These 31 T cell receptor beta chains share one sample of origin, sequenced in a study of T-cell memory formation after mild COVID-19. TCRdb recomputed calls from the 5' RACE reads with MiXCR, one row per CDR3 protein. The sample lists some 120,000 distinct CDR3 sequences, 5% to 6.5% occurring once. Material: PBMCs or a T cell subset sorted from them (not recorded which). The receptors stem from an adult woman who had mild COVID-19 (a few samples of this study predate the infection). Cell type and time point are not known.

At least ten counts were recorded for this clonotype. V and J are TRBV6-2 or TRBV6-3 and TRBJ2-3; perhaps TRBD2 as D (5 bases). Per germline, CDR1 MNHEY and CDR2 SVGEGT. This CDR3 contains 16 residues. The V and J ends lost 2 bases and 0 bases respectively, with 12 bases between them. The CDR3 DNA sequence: TGTGCCAGCAGTTACGGGAGCTACGCTAGCACAGATACGCAGTATTTT. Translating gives CASSYGSYASTDTQYF.

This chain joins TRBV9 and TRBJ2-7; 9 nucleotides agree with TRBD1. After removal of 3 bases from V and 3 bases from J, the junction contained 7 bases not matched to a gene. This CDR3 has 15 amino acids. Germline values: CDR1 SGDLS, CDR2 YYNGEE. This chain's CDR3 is CASSARVGQGYEQYF. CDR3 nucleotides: TGTGCCAGCAGCGCCCGTGTGGGACAGGGCTACGAGCAGTACTTC.

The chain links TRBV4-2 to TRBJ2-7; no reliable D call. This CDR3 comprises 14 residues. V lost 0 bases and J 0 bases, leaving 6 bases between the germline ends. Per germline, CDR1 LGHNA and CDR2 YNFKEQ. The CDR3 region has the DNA TGTGCCAGCAGCCAAGATGCGGACTCCTACGAGCAGTACTTC. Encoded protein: CASSQDADSYEQYF.

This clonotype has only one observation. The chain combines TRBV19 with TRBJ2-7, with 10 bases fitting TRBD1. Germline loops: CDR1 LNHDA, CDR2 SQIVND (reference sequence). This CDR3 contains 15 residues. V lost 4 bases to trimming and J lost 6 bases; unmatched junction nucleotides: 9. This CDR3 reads CASSTTGTGVGEQYF. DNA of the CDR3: TGTGCCAGTAGTACCACCGGGACAGGGGTAGGCGAGCAGTACTTC.

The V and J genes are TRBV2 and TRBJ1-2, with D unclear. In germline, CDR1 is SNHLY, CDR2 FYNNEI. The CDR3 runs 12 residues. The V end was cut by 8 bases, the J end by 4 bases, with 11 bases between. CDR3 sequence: CASPDGIYGYTF. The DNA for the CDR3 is TGTGCCAGCCCGGACGGCATCTATGGCTACACCTTC.

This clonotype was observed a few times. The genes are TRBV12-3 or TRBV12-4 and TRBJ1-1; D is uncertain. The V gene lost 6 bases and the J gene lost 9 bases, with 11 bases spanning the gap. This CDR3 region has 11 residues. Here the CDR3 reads CASSRLDQAFF. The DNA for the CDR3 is TGTGCCAGCAGCCGACTGGATCAAGCTTTCTTT.

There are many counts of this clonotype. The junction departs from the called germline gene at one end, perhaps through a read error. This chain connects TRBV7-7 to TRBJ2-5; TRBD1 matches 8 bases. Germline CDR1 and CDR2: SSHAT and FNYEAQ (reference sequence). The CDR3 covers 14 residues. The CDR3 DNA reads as TGTGCTAGCAGCTTAGCCGGGACAGGAGAGACCCAGTACTTC. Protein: CASSLAGTGETQYF.

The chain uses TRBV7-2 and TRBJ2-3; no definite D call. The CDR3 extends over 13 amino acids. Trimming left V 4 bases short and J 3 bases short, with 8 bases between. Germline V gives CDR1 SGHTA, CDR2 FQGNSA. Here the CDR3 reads CASSSSVTDTQYF. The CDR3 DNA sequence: TGTGCCAGCAGCTCCAGCGTGACAGATACGCAGTATTTT. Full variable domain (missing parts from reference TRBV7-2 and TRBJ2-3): GAGVSQSPSNKVTEKGKDVELRCDPISGHTALYWYRQSLGQGLEFLIYFQGNSAPDKSGLPSDRFSAERTGGSVSTLTIQRTQQEDSAVYLCASSSSVTDTQYFGPGTRLTVL.

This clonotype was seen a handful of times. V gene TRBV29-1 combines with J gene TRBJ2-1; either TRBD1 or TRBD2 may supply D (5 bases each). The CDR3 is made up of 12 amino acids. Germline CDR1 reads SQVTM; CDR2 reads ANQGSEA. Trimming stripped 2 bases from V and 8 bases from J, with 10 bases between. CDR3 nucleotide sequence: TGCAGCGTTGAACAGGGAGTTGATGAGCAGTTCTTC. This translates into CSVEQGVDEQFF.

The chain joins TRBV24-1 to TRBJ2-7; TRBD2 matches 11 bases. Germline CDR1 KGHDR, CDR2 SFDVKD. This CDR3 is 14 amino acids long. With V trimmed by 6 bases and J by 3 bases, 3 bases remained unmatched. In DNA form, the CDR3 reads TGTGCCACCAGTTTAGCGGGAGGGGACTACGAGCAGTACTTC. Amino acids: CATSLAGGDYEQYF.

In nucleotides, the CDR3 is TGCAGCGTTGGTGCGGAGATAAACCGCTACGAGCAGTACTTC. It is translated as CSVGAEINRYEQYF. The chain has TRBV29-1 and TRBJ2-7, with no clear D. CDR1 and CDR2 (germline): SQVTM, ANQGSEA. The CDR3 runs to 14 residues. Trimming took off 4 bases at V and 3 bases at J, with 16 bases between the two ends.

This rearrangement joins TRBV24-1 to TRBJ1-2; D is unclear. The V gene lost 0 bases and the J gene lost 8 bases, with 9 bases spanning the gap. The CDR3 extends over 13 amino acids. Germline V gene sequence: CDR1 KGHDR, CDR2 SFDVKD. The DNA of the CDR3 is TGTGCCACCAGTGATTTGACGGCGGAGGGCTACACCTTC. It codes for CATSDLTAEGYTF.

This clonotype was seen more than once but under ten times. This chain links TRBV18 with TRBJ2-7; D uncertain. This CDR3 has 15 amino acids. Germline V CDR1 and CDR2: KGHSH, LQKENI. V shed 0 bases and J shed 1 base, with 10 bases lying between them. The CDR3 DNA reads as TGTGCCAGCTCACCACCGTCCCCAGGTTCCTACGAGCAGTACTTC. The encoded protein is CASSPPSPGSYEQYF.

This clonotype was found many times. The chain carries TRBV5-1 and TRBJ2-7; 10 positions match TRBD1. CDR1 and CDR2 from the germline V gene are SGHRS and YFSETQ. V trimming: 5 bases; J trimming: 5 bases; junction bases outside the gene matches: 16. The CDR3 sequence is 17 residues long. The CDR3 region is CASRTSGTGDLLHEQYF. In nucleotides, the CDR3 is TGCGCCAGCAGGACCTCCGGGACAGGGGATCTTCTCCACGAGCAGTACTTC.

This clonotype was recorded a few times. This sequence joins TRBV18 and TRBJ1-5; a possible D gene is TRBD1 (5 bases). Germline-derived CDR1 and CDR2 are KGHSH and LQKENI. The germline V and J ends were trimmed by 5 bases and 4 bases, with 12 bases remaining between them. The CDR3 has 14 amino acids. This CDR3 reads CASSTGTQNQPQHF. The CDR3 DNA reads TGTGCCAGCTCAACCGGGACGCAAAATCAGCCCCAGCATTTT.

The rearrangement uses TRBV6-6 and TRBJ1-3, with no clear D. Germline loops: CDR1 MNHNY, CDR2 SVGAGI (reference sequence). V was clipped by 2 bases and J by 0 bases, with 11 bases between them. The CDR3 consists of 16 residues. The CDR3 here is CASSYGRASSGNTIYF. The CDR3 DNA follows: TGTGCCAGCAGTTACGGACGGGCCAGCTCTGGAAACACCATATATTTT.

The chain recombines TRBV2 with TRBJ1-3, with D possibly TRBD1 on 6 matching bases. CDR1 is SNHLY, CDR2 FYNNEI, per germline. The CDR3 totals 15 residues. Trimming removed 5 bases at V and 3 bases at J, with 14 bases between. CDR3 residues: CASSPQGTRGNTIYF. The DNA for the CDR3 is TGTGCCAGCAGTCCACAGGGAACCCGTGGAAACACCATATATTTT.

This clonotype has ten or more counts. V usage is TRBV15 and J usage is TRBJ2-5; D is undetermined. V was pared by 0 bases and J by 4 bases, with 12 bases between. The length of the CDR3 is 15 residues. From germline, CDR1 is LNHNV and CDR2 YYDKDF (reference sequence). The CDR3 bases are TGTGCCACCAGCAGAGATTCTGTGCTTCCAGAGACCCAGTACTTC. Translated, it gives CATSRDSVLPETQYF.

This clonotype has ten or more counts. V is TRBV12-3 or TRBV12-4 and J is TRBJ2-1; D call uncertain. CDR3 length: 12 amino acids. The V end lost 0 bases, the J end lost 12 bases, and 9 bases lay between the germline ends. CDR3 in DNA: TGTGCCAGCAGTTTAGCGATCGGGCCGCAGTTCTTC. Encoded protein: CASSLAIGPQFF.

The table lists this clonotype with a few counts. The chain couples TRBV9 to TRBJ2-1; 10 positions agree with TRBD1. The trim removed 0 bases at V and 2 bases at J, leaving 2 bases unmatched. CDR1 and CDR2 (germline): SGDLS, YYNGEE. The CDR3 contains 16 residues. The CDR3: CASSVGGQGTYNEQFF. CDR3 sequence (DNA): TGTGCCAGCAGCGTAGGGGGACAGGGGACCTACAATGAGCAGTTCTTC.

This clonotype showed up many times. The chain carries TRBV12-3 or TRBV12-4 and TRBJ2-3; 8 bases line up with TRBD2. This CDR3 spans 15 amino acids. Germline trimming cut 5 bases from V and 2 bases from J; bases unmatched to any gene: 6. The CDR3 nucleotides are TGTGCCAGCAGTACGGTAGCGGGGAACACAGATACGCAGTATTTT. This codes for CASSTVAGNTDTQYF.

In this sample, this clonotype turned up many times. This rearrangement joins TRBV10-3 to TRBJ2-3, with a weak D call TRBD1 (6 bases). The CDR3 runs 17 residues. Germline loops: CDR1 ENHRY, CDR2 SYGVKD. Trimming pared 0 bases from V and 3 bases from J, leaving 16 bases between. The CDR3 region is CAISESAGALRTDTQYF. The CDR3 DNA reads TGTGCCATCAGTGAGTCGGCAGGGGCCCTGAGAACAGATACGCAGTATTTT.

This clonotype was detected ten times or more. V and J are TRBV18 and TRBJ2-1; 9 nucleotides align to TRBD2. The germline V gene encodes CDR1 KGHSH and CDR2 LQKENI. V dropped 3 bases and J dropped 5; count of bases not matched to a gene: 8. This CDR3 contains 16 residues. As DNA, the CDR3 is TGTGCCAGCTCACCCCCGGCTAGCGGGAAAAACAATGAGCAGTTCTTC. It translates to CASSPPASGKNNEQFF.

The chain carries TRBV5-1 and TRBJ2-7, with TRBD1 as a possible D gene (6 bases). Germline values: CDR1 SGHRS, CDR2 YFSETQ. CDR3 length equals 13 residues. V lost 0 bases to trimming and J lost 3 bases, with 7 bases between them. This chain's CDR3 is CASSLGTDYEQYF. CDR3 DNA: TGCGCCAGCAGCTTGGGGACAGACTACGAGCAGTACTTC.

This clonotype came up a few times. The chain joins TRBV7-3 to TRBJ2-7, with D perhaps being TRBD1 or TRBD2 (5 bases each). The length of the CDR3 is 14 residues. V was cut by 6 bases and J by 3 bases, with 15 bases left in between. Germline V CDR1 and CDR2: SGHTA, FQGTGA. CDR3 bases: TGTGCCAGCAGATTAGACGGGGCGCGCTACGAGCAGTACTTC. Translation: CASRLDGARYEQYF.

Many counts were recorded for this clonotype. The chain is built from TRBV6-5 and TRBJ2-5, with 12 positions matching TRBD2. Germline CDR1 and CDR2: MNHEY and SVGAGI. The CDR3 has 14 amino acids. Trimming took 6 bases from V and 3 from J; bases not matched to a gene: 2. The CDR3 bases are TGTGCCAGCAGCCGACTAGCGGGGGAAGAGACCCAGTACTTC. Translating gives CASSRLAGEETQYF.

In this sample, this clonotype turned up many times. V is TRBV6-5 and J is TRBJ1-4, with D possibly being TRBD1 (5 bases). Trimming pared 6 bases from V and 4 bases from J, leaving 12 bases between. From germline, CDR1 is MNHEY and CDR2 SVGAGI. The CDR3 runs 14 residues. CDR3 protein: CASSTTGVNEKLFF. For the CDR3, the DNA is TGTGCCAGCAGCACGACGGGGGTTAATGAAAAACTGTTTTTT.

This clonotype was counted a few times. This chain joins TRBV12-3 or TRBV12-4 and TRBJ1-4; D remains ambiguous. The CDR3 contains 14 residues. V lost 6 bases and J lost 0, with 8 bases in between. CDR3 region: CASRLGATNEKLFF. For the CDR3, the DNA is TGTGCCAGCAGATTGGGAGCAACTAATGAAAAACTGTTTTTT.

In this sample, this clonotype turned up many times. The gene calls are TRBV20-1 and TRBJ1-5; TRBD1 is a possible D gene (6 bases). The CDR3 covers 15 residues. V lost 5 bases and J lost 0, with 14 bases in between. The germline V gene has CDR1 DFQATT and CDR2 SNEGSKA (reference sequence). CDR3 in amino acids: CSALGVGHSNQPQHF. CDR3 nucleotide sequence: TGCAGTGCTCTAGGAGTGGGACATAGCAATCAGCCCCAGCATTTT.

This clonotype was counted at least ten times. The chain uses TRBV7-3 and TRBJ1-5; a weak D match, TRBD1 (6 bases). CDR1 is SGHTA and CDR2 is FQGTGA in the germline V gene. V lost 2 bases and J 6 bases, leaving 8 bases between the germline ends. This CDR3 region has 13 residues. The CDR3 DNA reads TGTGCCAGCAGCTTAGGAGGGGGTCAGCCCCAGCATTTT. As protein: CASSLGGGQPQHF. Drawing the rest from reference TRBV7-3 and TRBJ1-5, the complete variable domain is GAGVSQTPSNKVTEKGKYVELRCDPISGHTALYWYRQSLGQGPEFLIYFQGTGAADDSGLPNDRFFAVRPEGSVSTLKIQRTERGDSAVYLCASSLGGGQPQHFGDGTRLSIL.

The CDR3 region has the DNA TGTGCCAGCAGCGTTAGACAGGGGTTTGACGGCTACACCTTC. It is translated as CASSVRQGFDGYTF. V and J are TRBV9 and TRBJ1-2; 8 bases fit TRBD1. The CDR3 runs 14 residues. The J segment lost 8 bases and the V segment lost 2 bases, leaving 8 bases of the junction unmatched. From germline, CDR1 is SGDLS and CDR2 YYNGEE.